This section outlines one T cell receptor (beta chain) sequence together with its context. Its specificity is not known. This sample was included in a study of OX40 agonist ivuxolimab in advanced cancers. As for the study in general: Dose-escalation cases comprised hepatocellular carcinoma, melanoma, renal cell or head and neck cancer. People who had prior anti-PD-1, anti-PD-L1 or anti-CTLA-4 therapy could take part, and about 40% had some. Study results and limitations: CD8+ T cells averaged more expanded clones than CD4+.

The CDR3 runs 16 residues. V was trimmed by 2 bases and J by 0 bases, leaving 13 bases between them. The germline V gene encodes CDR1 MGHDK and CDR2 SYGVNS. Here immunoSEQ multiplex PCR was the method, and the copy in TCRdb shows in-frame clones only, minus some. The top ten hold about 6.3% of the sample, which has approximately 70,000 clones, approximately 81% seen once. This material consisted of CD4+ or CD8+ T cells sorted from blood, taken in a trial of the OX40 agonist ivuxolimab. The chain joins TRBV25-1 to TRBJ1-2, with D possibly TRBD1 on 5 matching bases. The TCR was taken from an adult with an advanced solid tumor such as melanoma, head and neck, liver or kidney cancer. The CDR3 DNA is TGTGCCAGCAGTGAAGCAGGGTGGGGTTCTAACTATGGCTACACCTTC. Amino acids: CASSEAGWGSNYGYTF.